Given below is one T cell receptor (beta chain) in context. Antigen: not known. Chemo-refractory metastatic non-small-cell lung cancer patients received focal radiation with ipilimumab CTLA-4 blockade. These data originate in a study of radiotherapy plus CTLA-4 blockade in lung cancer. Study context: Among patients, over 15% showed objective responses, and approximately 30% had disease control. The study, taken as a whole, reports: Expansion in blood of tumor-derived TCR clones was seen after radiotherapy plus ipilimumab. Reports state that early shifts in blood T cell clones, with interferon-beta, best predicted response.

Libraries were prepared by immunoSEQ multiplex PCR; TCRdb keeps only in-frame clonotypes and omits some of them. The data show about 36,000 clones, approximately 85% seen once. The specimen was peripheral blood, collected from a patient treated with radiotherapy plus ipilimumab. The TCR originated in a human donor with non-small cell lung cancer who had stable disease on radiotherapy plus ipilimumab.

For the CDR3, the DNA is TGTGCCAGCAGCTTAATAACGTCCGGGGGGGAGCTGTTTTTT. Translating it yields CASSLITSGGELFF. The V and J genes are TRBV11-3 and TRBJ2-2, with D hard to call. The germline V gene has CDR1 SGHNT and CDR2 YENEEA. The V and J ends lost 2 bases and 8 bases respectively, with 12 bases between them. This CDR3 has 14 amino acids.